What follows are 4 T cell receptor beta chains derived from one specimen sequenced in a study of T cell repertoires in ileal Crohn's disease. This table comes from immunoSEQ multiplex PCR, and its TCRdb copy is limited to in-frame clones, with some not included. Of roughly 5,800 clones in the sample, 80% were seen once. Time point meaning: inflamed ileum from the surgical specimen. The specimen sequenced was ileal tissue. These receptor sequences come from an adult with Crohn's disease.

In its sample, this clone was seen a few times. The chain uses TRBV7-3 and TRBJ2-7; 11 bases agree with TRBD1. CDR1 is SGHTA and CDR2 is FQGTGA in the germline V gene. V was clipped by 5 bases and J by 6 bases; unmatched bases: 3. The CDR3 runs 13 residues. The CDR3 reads CASSTDRGLEQYF. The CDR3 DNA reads TGTGCCAGCAGCACGGACAGGGGGCTCGAGCAGTACTTC. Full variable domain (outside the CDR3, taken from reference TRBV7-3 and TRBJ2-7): GAGVSQTPSNKVTEKGKYVELRCDPISGHTALYWYRQSLGQGPEFLIYFQGTGAADDSGLPNDRFFAVRPEGSVSTLKIQRTERGDSAVYLCASSTDRGLEQYFGPGTRLTVT.

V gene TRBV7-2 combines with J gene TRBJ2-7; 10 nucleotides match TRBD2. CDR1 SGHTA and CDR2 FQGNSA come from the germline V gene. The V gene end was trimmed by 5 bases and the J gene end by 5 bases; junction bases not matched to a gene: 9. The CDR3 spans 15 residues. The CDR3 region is CASSAQRGGFNEQYF. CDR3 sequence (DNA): TGTGCCAGCAGCGCTCAGCGGGGGGGGTTCAACGAGCAGTACTTC.

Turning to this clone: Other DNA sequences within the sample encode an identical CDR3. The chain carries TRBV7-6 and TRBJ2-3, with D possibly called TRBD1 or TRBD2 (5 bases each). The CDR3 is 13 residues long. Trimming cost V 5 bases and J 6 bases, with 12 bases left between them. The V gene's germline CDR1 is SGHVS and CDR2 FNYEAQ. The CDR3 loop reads CASSPDWGDTQYF. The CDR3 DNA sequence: TGTGCCAGCAGCCCAGACTGGGGGGATACGCAGTATTTT. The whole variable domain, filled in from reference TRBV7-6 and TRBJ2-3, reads GAGVSQSPRYKVTKRGQDVALRCDPISGHVSLYWYRQALGQGPEFLTYFNYEAQQDKSGLPNDRFSAERPEGSISTLTIQRTEQRDSAMYRCASSPDWGDTQYFGPGTRLTVL.

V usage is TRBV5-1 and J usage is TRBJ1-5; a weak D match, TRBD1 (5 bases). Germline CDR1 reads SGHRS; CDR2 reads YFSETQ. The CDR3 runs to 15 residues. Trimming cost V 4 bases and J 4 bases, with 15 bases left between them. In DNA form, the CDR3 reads TGCGCCAGCAGCAAAGACAGTCAAGGGAATCAGCCCCAGCATTTT. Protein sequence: CASSKDSQGNQPQHF.